This TCR beta chain was observed in a study of response to subunit inactivated influenza vaccine. Study-wide findings and caveats: There was a suggestion from the authors that each seasonal influenza vaccination recruits few new T cells.

TCRdb re-analysed the RT-PCR reads in MiXCR, keeping a single row per CDR3 protein. The repertoire has about 700,000 distinct CDR3 sequences, about 15% of them found once; the top ten carry 7.5% to 9%. V was clipped by 5 bases and J by 11 bases, with 16 bases between them. CDR3 length equals 14 residues. CDR1 and CDR2 from the germline V gene are MNHNS and SASEGT. With respect to this clonotype: What it binds is unknown.

The material was PBMCs from blood, obtained around 15 days before vaccination. The J gene is TRBJ1-6, the V gene TRBV6-1, with D perhaps matching TRBD1 (5 bases). The receptor comes from a man aged 50-60 years who received an inactivated influenza vaccine. The CDR3 loop reads CASSRYSKGAPLHF. CDR3 sequence (DNA): TGTGCCAGCAGTCGATATTCCAAAGGGGCACCCCTCCACTTT.